The entry below gives a single T cell receptor (beta chain) sequence along with its context. What it binds is unknown. TCRdb fed the RT-PCR reads into MiXCR, producing one record per CDR3 protein. The sample consists of hundreds of thousands of distinct CDR3 sequences, roughly 20% of them appearing once. The CDR3 contains 15 residues. V lost 7 bases and J 0 bases, leaving 15 bases between the germline ends. These data originate in a study of response to subunit inactivated influenza vaccine. Study-level findings and limits: Authors suggested few new T cells are recruited by each seasonal influenza vaccination.

This TCR was recovered from a man aged 50 or older who received an inactivated influenza vaccine. The chain uses TRBV12-3 or TRBV12-4 and TRBJ1-2; D remains unclear. This sample comprised PBMCs from blood, obtained less than 6 days after vaccination. CDR3 residues: CASTLTIIANYGYTF. The CDR3 nucleotides are TGTGCCAGCACCTTAACCATAATAGCTAACTATGGCTACACCTTC.